Listed here is a single T cell receptor beta chain. No antigen is known for it. Per-base qualities were not stored, and no clone one base away is much larger. The data are from a study of blood T cell repertoires in COVID-19 (dated by TCRdb to the early 2020s). With respect to the entire study: Samples from collaborators originated in the United States, Italy and Spain and spanned both the acute and convalescent phases of COVID-19. A de-identified subject ID, COVID-19 status, age in years and sex were almost always included in the sample metadata. Subjects who had been exposed to COVID-19, were actively infected with it, or had recovered from it provided the deeply sampled blood TCRbeta repertoires that made up the dataset. The prospective study material was composed of cDNA or gDNA derived from T cells, B-cell-depleted T cells, or PBMCs. Samples came from the ongoing ImmuneRACE study (first 160 participants) plus 1,254 subjects from 6 global collaborators. HLA class I and class II types, where available, came from metadata supplied by the sample provider rather than from assay-based typing. The repertoires were released in a freely available public database meant as a resource for research on the immune response to SARS-CoV-2.

TCRbeta CDR3 regions were amplified from genomic DNA using the immunoSEQ Assay, a bias-controlled multiplex PCR. The study's processing was this. Within the assay, amplification of reference gene primers was used to estimate how many nucleated cells each sample contained. Sequence reads were collapsed and filtered to measure the absolute abundance of every unique TCRbeta CDR3 rearrangement. For each sample, productive Simpson clonality was calculated by taking the square root of Simpson's diversity index across productive rearrangements. TCRdb stores this immuneACCESS table with in-frame sequences only. Part of the clones is absent; in the studies checked, under half of the shortfall reflects unresolved V genes, and no reason is known for the rest. D and trimming were read from the DNA, whereas the V and J calls and clone size are those reported in that table. The sample data list around 59,000 clones, and around 84% of these were observed just once. The ten most abundant clones make up roughly 6.7% of the sample.

On the study overall, not on this receptor specifically: How much clinical and demographic metadata was included differed by source and by participant, and the metadata was provided uncurated.

Each collaborating institution followed its own protocols to collect whole blood in K2EDTA tubes. For TCRbeta analysis, collaborators shipped samples as frozen whole blood, isolated PBMCs, or DNA extracted from either of those sample types. The origin of this receptor is a man aged 55 to 70 with acute or convalescent COVID-19. Sequences were obtained from peripheral blood.

The CDR3 here reads CASRRGGTGNTIYF. The nucleotide sequence reads as follows: TGTGCCAGCCGCAGGGGAGGGACTGGAAACACCATATATTTT. The V and J segments used are TRBV27 and TRBJ1-3; TRBD1 is a weak D gene call, 6 bases matching. There are 14 amino acids in the CDR3, from cysteine to phenylalanine inclusive. Left in the record is the CDR3 DNA by itself, 42 bases read in frame from the first base. The trim is 8 bases for V and 2 bases for J, with a gap of 13 bases between the germline ends. CDR1 and CDR2, looked up from the germline V gene (reference sequence), are MNHEY and SMNVEV.